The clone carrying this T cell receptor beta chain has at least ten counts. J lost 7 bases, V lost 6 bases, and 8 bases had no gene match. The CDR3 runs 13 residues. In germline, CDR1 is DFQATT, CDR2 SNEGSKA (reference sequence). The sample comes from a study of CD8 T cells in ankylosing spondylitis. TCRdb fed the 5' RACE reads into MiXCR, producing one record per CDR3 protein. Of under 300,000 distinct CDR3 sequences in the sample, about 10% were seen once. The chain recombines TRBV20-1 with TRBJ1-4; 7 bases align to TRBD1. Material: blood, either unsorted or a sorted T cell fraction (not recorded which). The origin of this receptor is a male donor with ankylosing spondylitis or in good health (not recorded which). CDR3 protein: CSAAGQLGEKLFF. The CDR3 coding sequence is TGCAGTGCAGCGGGACAGTTGGGTGAAAAACTGTTTTTT.